This entry is about one T cell receptor beta chain. Its target is unknown. V lost 2 bases, J lost 5 bases, and 4 bases stayed unmatched. The CDR3 covers 16 residues. Germline V lookup: CDR1 MNHNY, CDR2 SVGAGI (reference sequence). The sample belongs to a study of a mutant IDH1 vaccine in newly diagnosed glioma. Study in general: Mean patient age was around 40 years; about 60% were male and roughly 38% female. Earlier treatment was radiotherapy, temozolomide, or both, with most getting both.

Only in-frame clones appear in the TCRdb table, and some are missing; sequencing was by immunoSEQ multiplex PCR. The data show about 64,000 clones, with under 85% seen just once and 4.7% held by the top ten. Regarding time point: week 35, safety follow-up. The content of each vaccine dose was 300 ug of mutant IDH1 20-mer peptide, and topical imiquimod accompanied it. The specimen was PBMCs, collected from a glioma patient whose treatment included an IDH1 peptide vaccine. This receptor was identified in a man aged 45-65 years with glioma. The J gene is TRBJ2-1, the V gene TRBV6-6; 12 bases align to TRBD2. The CDR3 sequence is CASSYPSGGEDNEQFF. The CDR3 DNA sequence: TGTGCCAGCAGTTACCCTAGCGGGGGGGAGGACAATGAGCAGTTCTTC.